Below, 17 T cell receptor beta chains from the same sample are listed, as sequenced in a study of vaccination effects on CD4 cells after COVID-19. Antigens of these TCRs are unknown. Method: immunoSEQ multiplex PCR; TCRdb's copy keeps in-frame clones and lacks some. The data hold roughly 15,000 clones, with almost 70% observed a single time. Pools of viral peptides were used by the ViraFEST assay to expand antigen-specific CD4+ T cells ahead of sequencing. Following a roughly 9-day culture, CD4+ T cells were purified. The participants, recipients of two vaccine doses, got either BNT162b2 or mRNA-1273. The sequencing used CD4+ T cells from PBMCs cultured with SARS-CoV-2 spike peptides, collected after COVID-19 vaccination. Receptors originate from a human donor who received a COVID-19 vaccine.

The chain combines TRBV30 with TRBJ1-1; D unresolved. Germline values: CDR1 GTSNPN, CDR2 SVGIG (reference sequence). The V end was cut by 5 bases, the J end by 4 bases, with 11 bases between. The CDR3 has 12 residues. In DNA form, the CDR3 reads TGTGCCTGGTCGAAGGGTCCCACTGAAGCTTTCTTT. This gives the protein CAWSKGPTEAFF.

This clone was observed a single time. The chain uses TRBV5-1 and TRBJ1-5; D is perhaps TRBD1 (6 bases). V shed 0 bases and J shed 7 bases, with 11 bases lying between them. The CDR3 runs to 14 residues. Germline CDR1 is SGHRS and CDR2 is YFSETQ. The CDR3 region has the DNA TGCGCCAGCAGCTTGGAGGGGGGCCGCCAGCCCCAGCATTTT. It specifies CASSLEGGRQPQHF.

The V and J genes are TRBV19 and TRBJ2-3; D may be TRBD1 or TRBD2 (5 bases each). Trimming cost V 1 base and J 3 bases, with 17 bases left between them. This CDR3 has 17 amino acids. Per the germline V gene, CDR1 is LNHDA and CDR2 is SQIVND (reference sequence). The CDR3: CASSIASTGPKTDTQYF. CDR3 in DNA: TGTGCCAGTAGTATAGCCAGCACGGGGCCCAAGACAGATACGCAGTATTTT.

The J gene is TRBJ2-2, the V gene TRBV9; 13 bases align to TRBD2. Germline CDR1 SGDLS, CDR2 YYNGEE. V dropped 4 bases and J dropped 7; count of bases not matched to a gene: 10. CDR3 size: 17 residues. The CDR3: CASSPWTSGSWGGELFF. The CDR3 DNA follows: TGTGCCAGCAGCCCCTGGACTAGCGGGAGCTGGGGCGGGGAGCTGTTTTTT. Full variable domain (missing parts from reference TRBV9 and TRBJ2-2): DSGVTQTPKHLITATGQRVTLRCSPRSGDLSVYWYQQSLDQGLQFLIQYYNGEERAKGNILERFSAQQFPDLHSELNLSSLELGDSALYFCASSPWTSGSWGGELFFGEGSRLTVL.

This chain uses TRBV4-1 with TRBJ1-2; a weak D match, TRBD1 (6 bases). The germline V and J ends were trimmed by 4 bases and 0 bases, with 12 bases remaining between them. Germline lookup yields CDR1 MGHRA and CDR2 YSYEKL. The CDR3 extends over 15 amino acids. CDR3 amino acids: CASSPRQDPNYGYTF. CDR3 sequence (DNA): TGCGCCAGCAGCCCCCGACAGGACCCTAACTATGGCTACACCTTC.

The chain is built from TRBV28 and TRBJ1-1; TRBD1 is a possible D gene (5 bases). V was trimmed by 3 bases and J by 0 bases, leaving 20 bases between them. There are 18 residues in the CDR3. The germline gives CDR1 MDHEN, CDR2 SYDVKM. The chain's CDR3 is CASSLTRGERGMNTEAFF. DNA of the CDR3: TGTGCCAGCAGTTTGACTCGGGGCGAGAGGGGAATGAACACTGAAGCTTTCTTT.

This rearrangement joins TRBV6-5 to TRBJ2-3; D is possibly TRBD1 or TRBD2 (5 bases each). Germline CDR1 MNHEY, CDR2 SVGAGI. V dropped 6 bases and J dropped 4 bases, with 14 bases sitting between them. The CDR3 runs 14 residues. CDR3 in amino acids: CASSPGTAPDTQYF. The CDR3 DNA reads as TGTGCCAGCAGCCCCGGGACCGCGCCAGATACGCAGTATTTT.

This clone was seen once. The chain is built from TRBV5-1 and TRBJ2-5, with 7 bases identical to TRBD2. The germline V gene has CDR1 SGHRS and CDR2 YFSETQ. This CDR3 contains 15 residues. The V gene end was trimmed by 4 bases and the J gene end by 2 bases; junction bases not matched to a gene: 8. The CDR3 loop is CASSRTRSAQETQYF. CDR3 DNA sequence: TGCGCCAGCAGCCGGACTAGGTCCGCTCAAGAGACCCAGTACTTC.

CDR3 loop: CASTALSVIGGNEQFF. The CDR3 DNA reads as TGTGCCAGCACCGCTCTTTCTGTCATCGGGGGGAATGAGCAGTTCTTC. V and J are TRBV2 and TRBJ2-1, with TRBD2 matching 7 bases. The CDR3 loop spans 16 amino acids. After removal of 7 bases from V and 7 bases from J, the junction contained 16 bases not matched to a gene. Germline CDR1 is SNHLY and CDR2 is FYNNEI.

This clone came up a few times. This chain joins TRBV3-1 (or the pseudogene TRBV3-2) and TRBJ2-1, with 10 bases that match TRBD2. The germline V gene encodes CDR1 LGHDT and CDR2 YNNKEL (reference sequence). V lost 8 bases, J lost 3 bases, and 13 bases stayed unmatched. This CDR3 is built from 17 residues. DNA for the CDR3: TGTGCCAGCCGCGGGGCACCTCCTAGCGGGGGCTACAATGAGCAGTTCTTC. The encoded protein is CASRGAPPSGGYNEQFF.

J is TRBJ2-7 and V is TRBV4-1; 9 bases agree with TRBD1. CDR3 length: 16 residues. V lost 4 bases and J lost 7; bases outside the gene matches: 14. Germline CDR1 MGHRA, CDR2 YSYEKL. CDR3 in DNA: TGCGCCAGCAGCCGGGTCCCGGGACAGGGTTCGGGTGAGCAGTACTTC. This sequence encodes CASSRVPGQGSGEQYF.

The J gene is TRBJ2-5, the V gene TRBV5-1; D not resolved. Germline V gene sequence: CDR1 SGHRS, CDR2 YFSETQ. This CDR3 spans 13 amino acids. V lost 2 bases and J 2 bases, leaving 7 bases between the germline ends. The CDR3 spells CASSFIGQETQYF. CDR3 in DNA: TGCGCCAGCAGCTTTATCGGGCAAGAGACCCAGTACTTC. Full variable domain (rest looked up from reference TRBV5-1 and TRBJ2-5): KAGVTQTPRYLIKTRGQQVTLSCSPISGHRSVSWYQQTPGQGLQFLFEYFSETQRNKGNFPGRFSGRQFSNSRSEMNVSTLELGDSALYLCASSFIGQETQYFGPGTRLLVL.

The V and J genes are TRBV7-2 and TRBJ1-2; weak D call: TRBD1 (6 bases). CDR3 length: 15 residues. Germline V gene sequence: CDR1 SGHTA, CDR2 FQGNSA. The V gene lost 1 base and the J gene lost 5 bases, with 14 bases spanning the gap. The CDR3 DNA sequence: TGTGCCAGCAGCTTAGAGGGGACACCAGTTTATGGCTACACCTTC. This gives the protein CASSLEGTPVYGYTF. Full variable domain (rest looked up from reference TRBV7-2 and TRBJ1-2): GAGVSQSPSNKVTEKGKDVELRCDPISGHTALYWYRQSLGQGLEFLIYFQGNSAPDKSGLPSDRFSAERTGGSVSTLTIQRTQQEDSAVYLCASSLEGTPVYGYTFGSGTRLTVV.

The V call is TRBV28, the J call TRBJ1-2, with 9 nucleotides matching TRBD1. V lost 6 bases, J lost 4 bases, and 6 bases stayed unmatched. Germline assignment: CDR1 MDHEN and CDR2 SYDVKM. The CDR3 is 14 residues long. This CDR3 reads CASSLDRGGYGYTF. The CDR3 region has the DNA TGTGCCAGCAGCCTCGACAGGGGGGGCTATGGCTACACCTTC.

This sequence joins TRBV24-1 and TRBJ2-1; D could derive from TRBD1 or TRBD2 (5 bases each). With 2 bases removed from V and 12 bases from J, the gap between germline ends came to 7 bases. CDR1 and CDR2 (germline): KGHDR, SFDVKD. This CDR3 contains 11 residues. The CDR3: CATSDWGTQFF. The CDR3 region has the DNA TGTGCCACCAGTGATTGGGGGACGCAGTTCTTC.

This clone ranks as medium-sized (0.01 to 0.1%). The CDR3 loop reads CASSDKGDSEAFF. CDR3 coding DNA: TGTGCCAGCAGTGATAAAGGGGATAGCGAAGCTTTCTTT. The chain joins TRBV2 to TRBJ1-1, with a tentative D call TRBD1 (5 bases). The CDR3 loop spans 13 amino acids. From germline, CDR1 is SNHLY and CDR2 FYNNEI. Trimming pared 3 bases from V and 8 bases from J, leaving 13 bases between.

CDR3 loop: CASSQEGYGYTF. The CDR3 bases are TGCGCCAGCAGCCAAGAAGGCTATGGCTACACCTTC. This chain links TRBV4-1 with TRBJ1-2; D remains unclear. Between the trimmed V and J ends, which lost 0 bases and 4 bases, there was a span of 3 bases. The CDR3 has 12 residues. CDR1 and CDR2 from the germline V gene are MGHRA and YSYEKL.